This T cell receptor beta chain was retrieved from a study of blood T cell repertoires in COVID-19. Study background: The United States, Italy and Spain supplied acute and convalescent COVID-19 samples. In each case, the material was cDNA or gDNA derived from T cells, B-cell-depleted T cells, or PBMCs.

Germline V CDR1 and CDR2: LGHDT, YNNKEL (reference sequence). This CDR3 region has 15 residues. Trimming removed 0 bases at V and 2 bases at J, with 8 bases between. This clone came up a few times. How the authors handled the data: Reference gene primer amplification in the assay estimated nucleated cell counts. The repertoire was sequenced with immunoSEQ multiplex PCR; TCRdb's copy has only in-frame clones and lacks some. The DNA gave D and trimming, while V, J and clone size come from that table. The sample has about 130,000 clones, 65% to 85% seen once. The sequence came from a man aged 70 or older with acute or convalescent COVID-19. Sequencing was performed on peripheral blood. V usage is TRBV3-1 (or the pseudogene TRBV3-2) and J usage is TRBJ1-5; no clear D. The CDR3 spells CASSQDGGGNQPQHF. Here the CDR3 DNA reads TGTGCCAGCAGCCAAGATGGCGGGGGCAATCAGCCCCAGCATTTT.